The 25 T cell receptor beta chains in this list originate from one sample, sequenced in a study of T cell responses to AZD1222 COVID-19 vaccine. Here immunoSEQ multiplex PCR was the method, and the copy in TCRdb shows in-frame clones only, minus some. The table lists 75,000 to 100,000 clones, around nine tenths of them singletons. The material was peripheral blood, obtained on day 0 of AZD1222 vaccination. These receptors originate from an adult in good health.

The chain is built from TRBV7-8 and TRBJ1-1; D is perhaps TRBD1 (6 bases). Germline values: CDR1 SGHVS, CDR2 FQNEAQ. The CDR3 covers 15 residues. The germline V and J ends were trimmed by 7 bases and 0 bases, with 15 bases remaining between them. CDR3 loop: CASTLLGGLNTEAFF. CDR3 DNA: TGTGCCAGCACCCTCCTGGGGGGCTTGAACACTGAAGCTTTCTTT. The complete variable domain, with remaining parts taken from reference TRBV7-8 and TRBJ1-1, reads GAGVSQSPRYKVAKRGQDVALRCDPISGHVSLFWYQQALGQGPEFLTYFQNEAQLDKSGLPSDRFFAERPEGSVSTLKIQRTQQEDSAVYLCASTLLGGLNTEAFFGQGTRLTVV.

The rearrangement joins TRBV15 to TRBJ1-3, with unresolved D. In germline, CDR1 is LNHNV, CDR2 YYDKDF (reference sequence). Between the trimmed V and J ends, which lost 0 bases and 1 base, there was a span of 7 bases. The length of the CDR3 is 15 residues. In DNA, the CDR3 is TGTGCCACCAGCAGAGAGGTGGGGTCTGGAAACACCATATATTTT. It yields the protein CATSREVGSGNTIYF.

The chain links TRBV7-8 to TRBJ2-7, with no clear D. Germline V gives CDR1 SGHVS, CDR2 FQNEAQ. This CDR3 is built from 14 residues. Trimming removed 5 bases from V and 7 bases from J, with 18 bases in between. CDR3 in amino acids: CASSAERALGEQYF. The CDR3 DNA follows: TGTGCCAGCAGCGCCGAAAGGGCTCTCGGGGAGCAGTACTTC.

V usage is TRBV27 and J usage is TRBJ1-1; unclear D gene. The V and J ends lost 2 bases and 1 base respectively, with 8 bases between them. The length of the CDR3 is 14 residues. Germline lookup yields CDR1 MNHEY and CDR2 SMNVEV (reference sequence). The CDR3 DNA sequence: TGTGCCAGCAGTTTAAGGGCGGGGAACACTGAAGCTTTCTTT. It specifies CASSLRAGNTEAFF.

The V and J genes are TRBV28 and TRBJ1-4; possible D gene TRBD1, 6 bases. The germline V and J ends were trimmed by 5 bases and 8 bases, with 21 bases remaining between them. Germline V gene data show CDR1 as MDHEN and CDR2 as SYDVKM. This CDR3 spans 16 amino acids. The CDR3 DNA reads TGTGCCAGCAGTACCGACAGGAACCTCGCCGGGGAAAAACTGTTTTTT. It codes for CASSTDRNLAGEKLFF.

This rearrangement joins TRBV7-9 to TRBJ1-1; D gene unclear. This CDR3 spans 13 amino acids. The germline V gene has CDR1 SEHNR and CDR2 FQNEAQ (reference sequence). V lost 3 bases, J lost 2 bases, and 7 bases lay in between. The CDR3 region has the DNA TGTGCCAGCAGCTTCGACGCAAACACTGAAGCTTTCTTT. It is translated as CASSFDANTEAFF. Filled out from reference TRBV7-9 and TRBJ1-1, the complete variable domain reads DTGVSQNPRHKITKRGQNVTFRCDPISEHNRLYWYRQTLGQGPEFLTYFQNEAQLEKSRLLSDRFSAERPKGSFSTLEIQRTEQGDSAMYLCASSFDANTEAFFGQGTRLTVV.

The J gene is TRBJ2-5, the V gene TRBV20-1, with 11 bases matching TRBD2. The CDR3 consists of 16 residues. Germline values: CDR1 DFQATT, CDR2 SNEGSKA (reference sequence). V shed 3 bases and J 0 bases; nucleotides not matched to a gene: 6. The CDR3 DNA follows: TGCAGTGCTAGTTTGCGACTAGCGGGAAACCAAGAGACCCAGTACTTC. This sequence encodes CSASLRLAGNQETQYF.

On this clone itself: A junction boundary mismatches the germline segment, possibly from a read error. J is TRBJ1-2 and V is TRBV9; 9 bases are a match to TRBD1. The CDR3 has 14 amino acids. The V gene's germline CDR1 is SGDLS and CDR2 YYNGEE. CDR3: CASSVDRQGVGCYF. The CDR3 coding sequence is TGTGCCAGCAGCGTGGATCGACAGGGGGTAGGGTGCTATTTC.

CDR3 loop: CAIRSGLIYGYTF. In nucleotides, the CDR3 is TGTGCCATCAGGTCGGGGCTCATCTATGGCTACACCTTC. The chain is built from TRBV10-3 and TRBJ1-2; tentatively, D is TRBD1 (5 bases). The V gene lost 6 bases and the J gene lost 4 bases, with 12 bases spanning the gap. The CDR3 covers 13 residues. Looked up from germline, CDR1 is ENHRY and CDR2 is SYGVKD.

The J gene is TRBJ2-7, the V gene TRBV20-1; D might be TRBD2 (6 bases). This CDR3 region has 16 residues. Germline CDR1 reads DFQATT; CDR2 reads SNEGSKA (reference sequence). The ends were cut back, 3 bases at V and 0 bases at J, with 18 bases in the middle. The CDR3 loop is CSASYFSGTGSYEQYF. The CDR3 DNA reads as TGCAGTGCTAGTTACTTTTCCGGGACTGGCTCCTACGAGCAGTACTTC.

This clone was counted a single time. V usage is TRBV5-1 and J usage is TRBJ2-5, with TRBD1 matching over 9 bases. This CDR3 region has 16 residues. Germline values: CDR1 SGHRS, CDR2 YFSETQ. Losses at the gene ends were 4 bases for V and 1 base for J; bases not matched to a gene: 8. The CDR3 protein is CASSAVTGGIQETQYF. The CDR3 DNA sequence: TGCGCCAGCAGCGCTGTGACAGGGGGGATCCAAGAGACCCAGTACTTC.

This chain uses TRBV5-1 with TRBJ1-1; D gene ambiguous. The CDR3 contains 14 residues. V lost 0 bases and J lost 4, with 10 bases in between. From germline, CDR1 is SGHRS and CDR2 YFSETQ. The CDR3 protein is CASSLVGRSTEAFF. CDR3 coding DNA: TGCGCCAGCAGCTTGGTAGGCAGGTCCACTGAAGCTTTCTTT.

This rearrangement joins TRBV6-2 or TRBV6-3 to TRBJ1-1; 7 bases match TRBD1. V shed 5 bases and J 5 bases; nucleotides not matched to a gene: 11. The CDR3 loop spans 15 amino acids. In germline, CDR1 is MNHEY, CDR2 SVGEGT. CDR3 residues: CASSNGQAMWTEAFF. In DNA, the CDR3 is TGTGCCAGCAGTAACGGACAGGCCATGTGGACTGAAGCTTTCTTT.

The chain uses TRBV15 and TRBJ2-6; D gene uncertain. V was shortened by 0 bases and J by 2 bases, with 8 bases between the two germline ends. Germline CDR1 is LNHNV and CDR2 is YYDKDF (reference sequence). The CDR3 runs 16 residues. The CDR3 bases are TGTGCCACCAGCAGAGACCCAATGGCTGGGGCCAACGTCCTGACTTTC. As protein: CATSRDPMAGANVLTF.

V is TRBV2 and J is TRBJ2-5, with unresolved D. Deletions cut 0 bases from V and 4 bases from J, with 3 bases between. This CDR3 is 12 amino acids long. The V gene's germline CDR1 is SNHLY and CDR2 FYNNEI. CDR3 DNA: TGTGCCAGCAGTGAAGCGGGAGAGACCCAGTACTTC. This encodes CASSEAGETQYF.

This chain uses TRBV3-1 (or the pseudogene TRBV3-2) with TRBJ2-7; 8 bases agree with TRBD2. Germline-derived CDR1 and CDR2 are LGHDT and YNNKEL (reference sequence). The CDR3 runs to 14 residues. V was clipped by 4 bases and J by 6 bases; unmatched bases: 8. The DNA for the CDR3 is TGTGCCAGCAGCCTCCGCGGGGGGCCATCCGAGCAGTACTTC. This codes for CASSLRGGPSEQYF.

The rearrangement joins TRBV5-4 to TRBJ1-1; TRBD1 matches at 7 bases. Germline-derived CDR1 and CDR2 are SGHNT and YYREEE (reference sequence). J gave up 12 bases and V 2 bases, and 13 bases lay outside the gene matches. This CDR3 spans 14 amino acids. CDR3 sequence: CASSLWGAAGGTFF. As DNA, the CDR3 is TGTGCCAGCAGCTTATGGGGGGCGGCAGGGGGAACTTTCTTT.

This clone is a singleton in its sample. V and J are TRBV29-1 and TRBJ1-1; D is ambiguous. The length of the CDR3 is 15 residues. Germline V gene lookup returns CDR1 SQVTM and CDR2 ANQGSEA. V lost 1 base to trimming and J lost 3 bases, with 15 bases between them. CDR3: CSVEGTYTGDTEAFF. CDR3 nucleotide sequence: TGCAGCGTTGAAGGGACCTACACCGGGGACACTGAAGCTTTCTTT.

The chain couples TRBV7-2 to TRBJ2-7, with 8 bases aligning to TRBD1. Trimming at V came to 4 bases and at J to 6 bases, leaving 8 bases not matched to a gene. The CDR3 extends over 14 amino acids. Germline values: CDR1 SGHTA, CDR2 FQGNSA. CDR3 sequence: CASSSSGGYVEQYF. The CDR3 DNA is TGTGCCAGCAGCTCCTCAGGGGGCTATGTCGAGCAGTACTTC.

The chain links TRBV10-2 to TRBJ1-5; TRBD1 matches at 8 bases. The length of the CDR3 is 13 residues. Per the germline V gene, CDR1 is WSHSY and CDR2 is SAAADI. Trimming cost V 11 bases and J 8 bases; bases outside gene matches: 11. CDR3 amino acids: CASGTGPMEPQHF. CDR3 nucleotides: TGCGCCTCAGGGACAGGCCCAATGGAGCCCCAGCATTTT.

V gene TRBV7-9 combines with J gene TRBJ2-2; D remains ambiguous. Trimming took off 6 bases at V and 4 bases at J, with 12 bases between the two ends. The CDR3 runs to 14 residues. Germline assignment: CDR1 SEHNR and CDR2 FQNEAQ (reference sequence). The CDR3 reads CASRDVQSTGELFF. CDR3 DNA sequence: TGTGCCAGCAGGGACGTACAGAGCACCGGGGAGCTGTTTTTT.

This clone was seen a few times. This rearrangement joins TRBV10-3 to TRBJ1-4; 10 nucleotides match TRBD1. CDR3 length: 15 residues. Germline V gene data show CDR1 as ENHRY and CDR2 as SYGVKD. J lost 10 bases, V lost 6 bases, and 11 bases had no gene match. The CDR3 protein is CAISESGTGEGKLFF. The CDR3, as DNA: TGTGCCATCAGCGAATCCGGGACAGGGGAGGGAAAACTGTTTTTT.

Comment on this clone: The same CDR3 is also encoded by other DNA sequences in this sample. V usage is TRBV5-1 and J usage is TRBJ2-5; D is ambiguous. Germline V gene data show CDR1 as SGHRS and CDR2 as YFSETQ. The ends were cut back, 0 bases at V and 1 base at J, with 4 bases in the middle. The CDR3 is 13 residues long. CDR3 in amino acids: CASSLGGQETQYF. The CDR3 DNA sequence: TGCGCCAGCAGCTTGGGGGGCCAAGAGACCCAGTACTTC.

This clone was counted between two and nine times. This chain connects TRBV6-2 or TRBV6-3 to TRBJ2-2; perhaps TRBD1 as D (6 bases). CDR3 length: 16 amino acids. V shed 1 base and J shed 6 bases, with 15 bases lying between them. From germline, CDR1 is MNHEY and CDR2 SVGEGT. CDR3 in amino acids: CASSYYQGPYAGELFF. The CDR3 nucleotides are TGTGCCAGCAGTTACTATCAGGGGCCATACGCCGGGGAGCTGTTTTTT.

This sequence joins TRBV6-1 and TRBJ2-2; 8 bases agree with TRBD2. The CDR3 is 15 amino acids. CDR1 is MNHNS, CDR2 SASEGT, per germline. V dropped 3 bases and J dropped 6; count of bases not matched to a gene: 6. The DNA for the CDR3 is TGTGCCAGCAGTGATCAACGGGGGGGGCCCGGGGAGCTGTTTTTT. Its protein is CASSDQRGGPGELFF.